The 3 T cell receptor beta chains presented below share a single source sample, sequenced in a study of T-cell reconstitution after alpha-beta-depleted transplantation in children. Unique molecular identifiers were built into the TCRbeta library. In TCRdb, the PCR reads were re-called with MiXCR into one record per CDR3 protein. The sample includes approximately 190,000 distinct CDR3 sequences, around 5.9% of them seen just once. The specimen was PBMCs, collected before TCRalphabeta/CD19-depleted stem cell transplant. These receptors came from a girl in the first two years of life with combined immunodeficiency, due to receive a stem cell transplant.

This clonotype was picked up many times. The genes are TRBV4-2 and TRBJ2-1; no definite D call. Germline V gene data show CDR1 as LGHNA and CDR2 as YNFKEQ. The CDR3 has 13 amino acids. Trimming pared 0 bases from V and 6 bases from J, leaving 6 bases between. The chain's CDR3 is CASSQDPANEQFF. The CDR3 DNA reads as TGTGCCAGCAGCCAAGATCCCGCCAATGAGCAGTTCTTC.

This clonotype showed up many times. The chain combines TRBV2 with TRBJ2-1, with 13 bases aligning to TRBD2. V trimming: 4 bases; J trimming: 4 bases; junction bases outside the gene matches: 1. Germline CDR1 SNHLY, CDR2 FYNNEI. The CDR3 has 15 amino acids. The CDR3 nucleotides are TGTGCCAGCAGTGTACTAGCGGGGGGGTACAATGAGCAGTTCTTC. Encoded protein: CASSVLAGGYNEQFF.

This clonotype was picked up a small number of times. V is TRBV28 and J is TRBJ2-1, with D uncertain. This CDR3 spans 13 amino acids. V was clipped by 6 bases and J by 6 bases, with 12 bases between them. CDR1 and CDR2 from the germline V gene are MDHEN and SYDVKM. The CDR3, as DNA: TGTGCCAGCAGCCCGAGTCCTCGCAATGAGCAGTTCTTC. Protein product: CASSPSPRNEQFF.